The 5 T cell receptor beta chains given below trace back to one sample, sequenced in a study of regulatory T cells in long-lasting Graves disease. The time point is: newly diagnosed GD, antithyroid drugs for less than 3 months. PBMCs provided the RNA from which the TCR library was made. Relying on iRepertoire HTBI primers and Arm-PCR of CDR3 regions, the team built TCR beta libraries. MiXCR was run by TCRdb on the multiplex PCR reads, yielding one entry per CDR3 protein. The repertoire holds around 250,000 distinct CDR3 sequences, with 15% to 20% as singletons. These data also featured in a second study, about T cells in Graves' hyperthyroidism and ophthalmopathy.

The sample here was peripheral blood mononuclear cells (PBMCs), taken at new diagnosis, from a patient treated with antithyroid drugs. These receptors were taken from a woman aged 25-40 years with Graves disease.

The chain joins TRBV14 to TRBJ2-6; 7 bases match TRBD1. Germline CDR1 reads SGHDN; CDR2 reads FVKESK. V dropped 1 base and J dropped 0; count of bases not matched to a gene: 12. The CDR3 extends over 20 amino acids. The DNA for the CDR3 is TGTGCCAGCAGCCAAGCTTGGGGATTCGACAGGGACTCTGGGGCCAACGTCCTGACTTTC. Protein: CASSQAWGFDRDSGANVLTF.

The V call is TRBV12-3 or TRBV12-4, the J call TRBJ2-5; D possibly corresponds to TRBD2 (7 bases). The CDR3 contains 16 residues. V was cut by 3 bases and J by 4 bases, with 18 bases left in between. CDR3 protein: CASSFPWGGGRETQYF. The CDR3 DNA reads TGTGCCAGCAGTTTCCCTTGGGGGGGCGGGAGAGAGACCCAGTACTTC.

Many counts were recorded for this clonotype. V usage is TRBV20-1 and J usage is TRBJ2-1, with TRBD2 identical over 9 bases. V shed 3 bases and J 7 bases; nucleotides not matched to a gene: 7. The CDR3 runs to 14 residues. Germline values: CDR1 DFQATT, CDR2 SNEGSKA (reference sequence). In DNA, the CDR3 is TGCAGTGCTAGTCGCGCGGGGGGGCGGAATGAGCAGTTCTTC. The encoded protein is CSASRAGGRNEQFF.

This clonotype was recorded at least ten times. The V and J genes are TRBV5-1 and TRBJ2-5, with TRBD2 as a possible D gene (5 bases). Trimming pared 4 bases from V and 0 bases from J, leaving 13 bases between. CDR1 SGHRS and CDR2 YFSETQ come from the germline V gene. The CDR3 is 15 amino acids. CDR3 residues: CASSTGGLYQETQYF. The CDR3 DNA follows: TGCGCCAGCAGCACCGGAGGACTGTACCAAGAGACCCAGTACTTC.

This clonotype came up many times. The chain couples TRBV24-1 to TRBJ2-1, with 10 bases aligning to TRBD1. V lost 4 bases, J lost 5 bases, and 10 bases stayed unmatched. Germline V lookup: CDR1 KGHDR, CDR2 SFDVKD. This CDR3 has 17 amino acids. The CDR3 reads CATSDRGGQGDHNEQFF. The CDR3 DNA reads as TGTGCCACCAGTGACCGCGGTGGACAGGGGGATCACAATGAGCAGTTCTTC.